The entry that follows covers one TCR beta chain sequence. What it recognizes is unknown. This entry belongs to a study of T cell responses to AZD1222 COVID-19 vaccine. The junction had 8 bases not matched to a gene; V was cut back by 10 bases and J by 5 bases. Per germline, CDR1 SNHLY and CDR2 FYNNEI. CDR3 size: 13 residues. Using immunoSEQ multiplex PCR, the repertoire was profiled, and TCRdb retains in-frame clones only, with some absent. The data show around 130,000 clones, around nine tenths seen once. Study observations and caveats: The study reported that nearly half of spike-specific TCRs target unmutated variant regions.

V usage is TRBV2 and J usage is TRBJ1-5; the match to TRBD1 covers 7 bases. The sequencing used peripheral blood, collected 28 days after the second AZD1222 dose. The source is an adult who received the AZD1222 COVID-19 vaccine. In DNA, the CDR3 is TGTGCCACCTCGGGACAGTATCATCAGCCCCAGCATTTT. Protein product: CATSGQYHQPQHF. The full variable domain, rest sourced from reference TRBV2 and TRBJ1-5, is EPEVTQTPSHQVTQMGQEVILRCVPISNHLYFYWYRQILGQKVEFLVSFYNNEISEKSEIFDDQFSVERPDGSNFTLKIRSTKLEDSAMYFCATSGQYHQPQHFGDGTRLSIL.